Listed here is a single T cell receptor beta chain. Its specificity is not known. TCRdb reanalysed the reads using MiXCR and keeps one entry per CDR3 protein. The data contain 62,000 or so distinct CDR3 sequences, roughly 21% of them singletons. This record comes from a study of T cell repertoires in cytomegalovirus infection. As for the study in general: CMV epitopes that were recently identified and HLA-C-restricted were used alongside well-studied HLA-B-restricted ones. Matching HLA type and CMV infection were both indicated by public TCR beta signatures. Findings of the study overall: There were HLA-C-restricted CMV-specific TCR beta clonotypes dominating the ex vivo response. The cumulative frequency of public TCR beta families identified carriers of CMV plus the relevant HLA.

The CDR3 is 13 amino acids. With 1 base removed from V and 7 bases from J, the gap between germline ends came to 11 bases. Germline values: CDR1 SGHVS, CDR2 FNYEAQ. The sample here was CD8+ T cells from cultured PBMCs, taken from culture after CMV antigen stimulation. The origin of this receptor is a human donor in good health (CMV status not recorded). Some clones in this sample may be carry-over from other donors' samples. This chain uses TRBV7-6 with TRBJ2-7; no clear D gene. In DNA form, the CDR3 reads TGTGCCAGCAGCTTAGAAAAAGGGTTGGAGCAGTACTTC. It is translated as CASSLEKGLEQYF.